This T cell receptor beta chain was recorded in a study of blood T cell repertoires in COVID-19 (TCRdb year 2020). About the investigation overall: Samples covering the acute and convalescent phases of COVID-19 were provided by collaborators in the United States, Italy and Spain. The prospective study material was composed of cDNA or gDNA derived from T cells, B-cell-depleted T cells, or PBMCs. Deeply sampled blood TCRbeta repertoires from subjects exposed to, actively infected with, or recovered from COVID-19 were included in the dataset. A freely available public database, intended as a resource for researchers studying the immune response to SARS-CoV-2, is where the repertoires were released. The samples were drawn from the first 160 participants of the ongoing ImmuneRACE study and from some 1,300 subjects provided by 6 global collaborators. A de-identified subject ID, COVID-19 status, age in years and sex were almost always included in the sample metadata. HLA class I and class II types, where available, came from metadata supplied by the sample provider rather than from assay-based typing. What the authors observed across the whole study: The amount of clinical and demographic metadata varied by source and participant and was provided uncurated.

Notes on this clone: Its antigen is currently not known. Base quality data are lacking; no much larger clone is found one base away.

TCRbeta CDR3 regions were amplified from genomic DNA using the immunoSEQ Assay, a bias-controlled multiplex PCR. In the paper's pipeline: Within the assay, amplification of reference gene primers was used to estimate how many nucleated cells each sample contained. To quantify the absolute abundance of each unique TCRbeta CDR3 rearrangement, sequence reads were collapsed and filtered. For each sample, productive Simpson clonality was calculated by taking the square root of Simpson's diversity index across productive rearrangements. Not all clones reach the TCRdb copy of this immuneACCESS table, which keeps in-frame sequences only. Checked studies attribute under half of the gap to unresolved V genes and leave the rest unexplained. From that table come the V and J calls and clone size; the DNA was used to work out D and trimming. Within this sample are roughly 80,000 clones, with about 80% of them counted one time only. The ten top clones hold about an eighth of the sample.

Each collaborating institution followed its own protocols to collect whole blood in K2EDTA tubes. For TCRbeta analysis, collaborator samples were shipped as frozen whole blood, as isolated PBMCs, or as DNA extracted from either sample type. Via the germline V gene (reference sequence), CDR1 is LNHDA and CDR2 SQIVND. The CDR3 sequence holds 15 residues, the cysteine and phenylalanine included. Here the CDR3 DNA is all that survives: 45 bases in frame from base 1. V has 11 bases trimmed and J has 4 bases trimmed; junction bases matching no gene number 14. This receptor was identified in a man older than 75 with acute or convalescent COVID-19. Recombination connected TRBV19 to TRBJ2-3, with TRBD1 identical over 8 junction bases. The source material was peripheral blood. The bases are TGTGCCGTGTCCCCGACAGGGGTAACCCCAGATACGCAGTATTTT. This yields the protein CAVSPTGVTPDTQYF.